These T cell receptor beta chains were read from a single sample in a study of cytomegalovirus exposure and HLA in healthy donors. The repertoire was sequenced with immunoSEQ multiplex PCR; TCRdb's copy has only in-frame clones and lacks some. The data contain around 80,000 clones, 70% to 80% of them singletons. The sample comprised PBMCs. Receptors originate from a man between 35 and 55 years old in good health and CMV-seropositive. Both conserved end residues are part of each CDR3. The order of the fields is CDR3 DNA, CDR3 protein, V gene, clone size, J gene, D gene. D genes are given only for firm matches. Not all rows give a size; the values are once, few, many and, for expanded clones, a class.

CDR3nt: TGTGCCAGCAGCAGGGGACTAGCGGGAGAAGAGACCCAGTACTTC
CDR3aa: CASSRGLAGEETQYF
v_gene: TRBV2
abundance: many
j_gene: TRBJ2-5
d_gene: TRBD2

CDR3nt: TGTGCCAGCAGCCTGACCGGGGAAGCTTTCTTT
CDR3aa: CASSLTGEAFF
v_gene: TRBV6-1
abundance: few
j_gene: TRBJ1-1
d_gene: NA

CDR3nt: TGTGCCAGCAGGGGGGGACCGCCCCAAGAGACCCAGTACTTC
CDR3aa: CASRGGPPQETQYF
v_gene: TRBV25-1
abundance: NA
j_gene: TRBJ2-5
d_gene: NA

CDR3nt: TGTGCCAGCAGTTCCCAGGACAGGATAGGGCACACTGAAGCTTTCTTT
CDR3aa: CASSSQDRIGHTEAFF
v_gene: TRBV27
abundance: once
j_gene: TRBJ1-1
d_gene: TRBD1

CDR3nt: TGTGCCACCAGCAATGTGACAGGAATGAACACTGAAGCTTTCTTT
CDR3aa: CATSNVTGMNTEAFF
v_gene: TRBV15
abundance: NA
j_gene: TRBJ1-1
d_gene: NA

CDR3nt: TGTGCCACCAGCAGAGATACAGGGGGCCTCTATGGCTACACCTTC
CDR3aa: CATSRDTGGLYGYTF
v_gene: TRBV15
abundance: few
j_gene: TRBJ1-2
d_gene: TRBD1

CDR3nt: TGTGCCAGCAGTCCCAAACCGGACAGGCCTAGATACGAGCAGTACTTC
CDR3aa: CASSPKPDRPRYEQYF
v_gene: TRBV28
abundance: NA
j_gene: TRBJ2-7
d_gene: TRBD1

CDR3nt: TGTGCCAGCAGCGGGGATGCTCGCGGGGGCTACACCTTC
CDR3aa: CASSGDARGGYTF
v_gene: TRBV2
abundance: few
j_gene: TRBJ1-2
d_gene: NA

CDR3nt: TGTGCCAGCAGTTTCGGGACAGGGACTCAGCCCCAGCATTTT
CDR3aa: CASSFGTGTQPQHF
v_gene: TRBV27
abundance: NA
j_gene: TRBJ1-5
d_gene: TRBD1

CDR3nt: TGTGCCAGCAGCCATAACGGCGGAGGGGCTGGGGCCAACGTCCTGACTTTC
CDR3aa: CASSHNGGGAGANVLTF
v_gene: TRBV5-6
abundance: few
j_gene: TRBJ2-6
d_gene: NA

CDR3nt: TGTGCCAGCAGCCCACAGGGCGGTGAGCAGTTCTTC
CDR3aa: CASSPQGGEQFF
v_gene: TRBV9
abundance: few
j_gene: TRBJ2-1
d_gene: NA

CDR3nt: TGTGCCAGTAGTATTCGACAGGGTTGGGACGAGCAGTACTTC
CDR3aa: CASSIRQGWDEQYF
v_gene: TRBV19
abundance: NA
j_gene: TRBJ2-7
d_gene: TRBD1

CDR3nt: TGCGCCAGCGGAACAGAGACCTCCTACGAGCAGTACTTC
CDR3aa: CASGTETSYEQYF
v_gene: TRBV5-1
abundance: NA
j_gene: TRBJ2-7
d_gene: NA

CDR3nt: TGCAGCATCAAGGACAGTCACAATGAGCAGTTCTTC
CDR3aa: CSIKDSHNEQFF
v_gene: TRBV29-1
abundance: NA
j_gene: TRBJ2-1
d_gene: NA

CDR3nt: TGTGCCAGCAGGGGACTGACGGCTAGCAATCAGCCCCAGCATTTT
CDR3aa: CASRGLTASNQPQHF
v_gene: TRBV6-5
abundance: NA
j_gene: TRBJ1-5
d_gene: NA

CDR3nt: TGCGCCAGCAGCTTGGTGGCGGGACAGGGACTCTACAATGAGCAGTTCTTC
CDR3aa: CASSLVAGQGLYNEQFF
v_gene: TRBV5-1
abundance: NA
j_gene: TRBJ2-1
d_gene: TRBD1

CDR3nt: TGTGCCAGCAGACTACAGGGGAACACTGAAGCTTTCTTT
CDR3aa: CASRLQGNTEAFF
v_gene: TRBV6-6
abundance: few
j_gene: TRBJ1-1
d_gene: NA

CDR3nt: TGTGCCATCAGTGACCTACAGGGAACGAGCGGCTACACCTTC
CDR3aa: CAISDLQGTSGYTF
v_gene: TRBV10-3
abundance: once
j_gene: TRBJ1-2
d_gene: NA

CDR3nt: TGTGCCAGCAGCTTAGTGTCCTCACCCCCGGCAGATACGCAGTATTTT
CDR3aa: CASSLVSSPPADTQYF
v_gene: TRBV11-2
abundance: NA
j_gene: TRBJ2-3
d_gene: NA

CDR3nt: TGTGCCAGCAGCTTAGACAGGGCGGAACAGCCCCAGCATTTT
CDR3aa: CASSLDRAEQPQHF
v_gene: TRBV11-2
abundance: NA
j_gene: TRBJ1-5
d_gene: NA

CDR3nt: TGTGCCAGCATCCCCGGGACAGGCAATTACAATGAGCAGTTCTTC
CDR3aa: CASIPGTGNYNEQFF
v_gene: TRBV9
abundance: NA
j_gene: TRBJ2-1
d_gene: TRBD1

CDR3nt: TGTGCCAGCAGACCCCGACAGGGGTCTAATGAAAAACTGTTTTTT
CDR3aa: CASRPRQGSNEKLFF
v_gene: TRBV6-5
abundance: NA
j_gene: TRBJ1-4
d_gene: TRBD1

CDR3nt: TGTGCCAGCAGTAGTACGGGAGGGTTGAATGAGCAGTTCTTC
CDR3aa: CASSSTGGLNEQFF
v_gene: TRBV27
abundance: few
j_gene: TRBJ2-1
d_gene: TRBD2

CDR3nt: TGTGCCAGCAGCCCTCCCCCGGGACAGGGGGCTAATCAGCCCCAGCATTTT
CDR3aa: CASSPPPGQGANQPQHF
v_gene: TRBV28
abundance: NA
j_gene: TRBJ1-5
d_gene: TRBD1

CDR3nt: TGTGCCAGCAGCGACAGCTCTGGAAACACCATATATTTT
CDR3aa: CASSDSSGNTIYF
v_gene: TRBV9
abundance: NA
j_gene: TRBJ1-3
d_gene: NA

CDR3nt: TGTGCCAGCAGCCAAGACTGGTGGGCAGGGGGCACTGAAGCTTTCTTT
CDR3aa: CASSQDWWAGGTEAFF
v_gene: TRBV14
abundance: few
j_gene: TRBJ1-1
d_gene: TRBD1

CDR3nt: TGTGCCAGCAGTGGGAGGGGTATTATCAATGAGCAGTTCTTC
CDR3aa: CASSGRGIINEQFF
v_gene: TRBV13
abundance: NA
j_gene: TRBJ2-1
d_gene: TRBD2

CDR3nt: TGTGCCAGTATTGGGGGGGCCAGGGGCTACACCTTC
CDR3aa: CASIGGARGYTF
v_gene: TRBV2
abundance: NA
j_gene: TRBJ1-2
d_gene: NA

CDR3nt: TGTGCCAGCCGACCGACAGGGTCCGCAGATACGCAGTATTTT
CDR3aa: CASRPTGSADTQYF
v_gene: TRBV6-1
abundance: NA
j_gene: TRBJ2-3
d_gene: TRBD1

CDR3nt: TGTGCCAGCAGCCAAGATCCCGGACAGTCCAGAACCGGGGAGCTGTTTTTT
CDR3aa: CASSQDPGQSRTGELFF
v_gene: TRBV4-2
abundance: NA
j_gene: TRBJ2-2
d_gene: NA

CDR3nt: TGTGCCAGCAGTTCGACGAAACAGGAACCTCCCTACGAGCAGTACTTC
CDR3aa: CASSSTKQEPPYEQYF
v_gene: TRBV6-6
abundance: NA
j_gene: TRBJ2-7
d_gene: NA

CDR3nt: TGTGCCAGCAGCGCCGGGACTAGCGTGTGGGAGCAGTACTTC
CDR3aa: CASSAGTSVWEQYF
v_gene: TRBV9
abundance: NA
j_gene: TRBJ2-7
d_gene: TRBD2

CDR3nt: TGTGCCAGCAGTGTCGAGGGCAGCTACGAGCAGTACTTC
CDR3aa: CASSVEGSYEQYF
v_gene: TRBV2
abundance: NA
j_gene: TRBJ2-7
d_gene: NA